A single sample gave rise to the 20 T cell receptor beta chains below, sequenced in a study of cytomegalovirus exposure and HLA in healthy donors. Clones were sequenced by immunoSEQ multiplex PCR, and TCRdb holds only the in-frame ones, with some missing. This sample has about 180,000 clones, with just under 90% found just once. Sequencing was done on a sample of PBMCs. The receptors originated from a woman aged 30 to 39 in good health and CMV-seronegative.

This chain joins TRBV10-3 and TRBJ1-6; the D is unclear. Germline loops: CDR1 ENHRY, CDR2 SYGVKD. The CDR3 runs to 13 residues. V gave up 7 bases and J gave up 6 bases, with 10 bases separating them. Here the CDR3 reads CAITSGSNSPLHF. The DNA of the CDR3 is TGTGCCATCACATCCGGGTCTAATTCACCCCTCCACTTT.

The J gene is TRBJ1-1, the V gene TRBV7-9, with 7 bases fitting TRBD1. This CDR3 is 15 amino acids long. After removal of 6 bases from V and 1 base from J, the junction contained 8 bases not matched to a gene. Germline assignment: CDR1 SEHNR and CDR2 FQNEAQ (reference sequence). CDR3 loop: CASSYRQGGNTEAFF. CDR3 coding DNA: TGTGCCAGCAGTTACCGACAGGGAGGGAACACTGAAGCTTTCTTT.

This rearrangement joins TRBV2 to TRBJ2-5; D is perhaps TRBD1 (6 bases). Trimming shortened V by 2 bases and J by 2 bases, and 15 bases separated the two germline ends. Germline CDR1 and CDR2: SNHLY and FYNNEI. The CDR3 has 16 amino acids. The DNA for the CDR3 is TGTGCCAGCAGTGAACTAAGGGGGAAGGAACAAGAGACCCAGTACTTC. It translates to CASSELRGKEQETQYF.

The rearrangement joins TRBV5-1 to TRBJ2-2, with D unresolved. Trimming stripped 1 base from V and 0 bases from J, with 10 bases between. From germline, CDR1 is SGHRS and CDR2 YFSETQ. The CDR3 has 16 residues. The CDR3 spells CASSLTAPANTGELFF. CDR3 DNA: TGCGCCAGCAGCTTGACAGCCCCCGCGAACACCGGGGAGCTGTTTTTT.

This clone is a singleton in its sample. This chain links TRBV18 with TRBJ1-1, with D possibly TRBD1 on 6 matching bases. V lost 5 bases and J lost 1, with 14 bases in between. This CDR3 has 15 amino acids. Germline V gives CDR1 KGHSH, CDR2 LQKENI. DNA for the CDR3: TGTGCCAGCTCATATGAGACAGGACGGAACACTGAAGCTTTCTTT. Protein product: CASSYETGRNTEAFF.

The rearrangement joins TRBV10-2 to TRBJ1-1; TRBD1 might be the D (5 bases). Trimming left V 7 bases short and J 1 base short, with 13 bases between. This CDR3 region has 14 residues. Germline V lookup: CDR1 WSHSY, CDR2 SAAADI. CDR3 DNA: TGCGCCAGCACATTAGGAGGGGCGAACACTGAAGCTTTCTTT. Its protein product is CASTLGGANTEAFF.

The CDR3 nucleotides are TGTGCCAGCAGCGTAGTTTCTGAGGGTGAGCAGTTCTTC. Residues: CASSVVSEGEQFF. The rearrangement joins TRBV9 to TRBJ2-1; possible D gene TRBD2, 5 bases. The germline V gene encodes CDR1 SGDLS and CDR2 YYNGEE. This CDR3 comprises 13 residues. Trimming left V 0 bases short and J 9 bases short, with 10 bases between.

This clone was found once. The V gene is TRBV4-1, the J gene TRBJ2-7, with TRBD1 matching over 9 bases. The CDR3 is made up of 15 amino acids. The trim removed 1 base at V and 4 bases at J, leaving 5 bases unmatched. Per the germline V gene, CDR1 is MGHRA and CDR2 is YSYEKL. The CDR3 loop reads CASSQGTGAGYEQYF. CDR3 sequence (DNA): TGCGCCAGCAGCCAAGGGACAGGGGCGGGGTACGAGCAGTACTTC.

The V gene is TRBV6-5, the J gene TRBJ2-3, with 12 positions matching TRBD2. J was trimmed by 7 bases and V by 2 bases; bases with no gene match: 7. CDR3 length equals 16 residues. Germline V gene lookup returns CDR1 MNHEY and CDR2 SVGAGI. The CDR3 is CASSYLPSGGANTQYF. In nucleotides, the CDR3 is TGTGCCAGCAGTTACCTCCCTAGCGGGGGGGCAAATACGCAGTATTTT.

This rearrangement joins TRBV6-5 to TRBJ2-7; perhaps TRBD1 as D (6 bases). This CDR3 comprises 15 residues. V shed 0 bases and J shed 3 bases, with 12 bases lying between them. Germline values: CDR1 MNHEY, CDR2 SVGAGI. This chain's CDR3 is CASSYSSTGHYEQYF. CDR3 in DNA: TGTGCCAGCAGTTACTCTTCAACGGGACACTACGAGCAGTACTTC.

This clone has more than one count but fewer than ten. The chain combines TRBV7-6 with TRBJ2-7; TRBD2 matches at 10 bases. CDR3 size: 15 residues. Germline trimming cut 5 bases from V and 3 bases from J; bases unmatched to any gene: 7. CDR1 and CDR2 (germline): SGHVS, FNYEAQ. In DNA form, the CDR3 reads TGTGCCAGCAGCCGATCTAGCGGGGGTATCTACGAGCAGTACTTC. This translates into CASSRSSGGIYEQYF.

The chain links TRBV27 to TRBJ2-7; D is unclear. This CDR3 region has 15 residues. Trimming stripped 7 bases from V and 5 bases from J, with 21 bases between. The V gene's germline CDR1 is MNHEY and CDR2 SMNVEV (reference sequence). Here the CDR3 DNA reads TGTGCCAGCATCGCTGGATTTTACGTGGGCCACGAGCAGTACTTC. Protein: CASIAGFYVGHEQYF.

This chain joins TRBV29-1 and TRBJ2-7; TRBD2 matches 8 bases. This CDR3 contains 13 residues. V shed 4 bases and J 1 base; nucleotides not matched to a gene: 3. Looked up from germline, CDR1 is SQVTM and CDR2 is ANQGSEA. CDR3 loop: CSVVAGTSYEQYF. CDR3 sequence (DNA): TGCAGCGTTGTAGCGGGGACGTCCTACGAGCAGTACTTC.

The chain employs TRBV5-4 and TRBJ1-5, with a tentative D call TRBD1 (6 bases). The germline CDR1 and CDR2 sequences are SGHNT and YYREEE (reference sequence). This CDR3 is 14 amino acids long. V shed 2 bases and J shed 5 bases, with 11 bases lying between them. The CDR3 DNA reads TGTGCCAGCAGCTTCACAGGGAGCGATCAGCCCCAGCATTTT. This gives the protein CASSFTGSDQPQHF.

Details on this clone: At one end the junction does not follow the germline gene, possibly because of a read error. The rearrangement uses TRBV6-1 and TRBJ1-5; 7 bases are a match to TRBD1. This CDR3 has 12 residues. Germline values: CDR1 MNHNS, CDR2 SASEGT. CDR3 loop: CASSEGGQPQHF. DNA for the CDR3: TGTGCCAGCAGCGAAGGGGGCCAGCCCCAGCATTTT.

CDR3 loop: CASSMGGPWEQFF. Here the CDR3 DNA reads TGTGCCAGTAGTATGGGGGGGCCTTGGGAGCAGTTCTTC. The chain joins TRBV19 to TRBJ2-1; tentatively, D is TRBD2 (7 bases). CDR1 is LNHDA, CDR2 SQIVND, per germline (reference sequence). V lost 3 bases and J 10 bases, leaving 13 bases between the germline ends. The CDR3 spans 13 residues.

The chain couples TRBV29-1 to TRBJ1-2, with 7 bases fitting TRBD1. CDR1 SQVTM and CDR2 ANQGSEA come from the germline V gene. The V segment lost 7 bases and the J segment 7 bases; nucleotides outside the gene matches: 12. The CDR3 consists of 13 residues. The CDR3 loop reads CSALGGVLSGYTF. CDR3 in DNA: TGCAGCGCCTTAGGGGGCGTATTGAGTGGCTACACCTTC.

The V and J genes are TRBV7-6 and TRBJ2-1, with D possibly matching TRBD2 (6 bases). Trimming shortened V by 1 base and J by 10 bases, and 11 bases separated the two germline ends. Germline CDR1 SGHVS, CDR2 FNYEAQ. This CDR3 has 13 amino acids. The CDR3, as DNA: TGTGCCAGCAGCTTAGAAGGGCGGGGCGAGCAGTTCTTC. Translating gives CASSLEGRGEQFF.

In its sample, this clone was seen a few times. The chain carries TRBV10-2 and TRBJ1-2; 7 bases line up with TRBD1. CDR3 length: 14 residues. Germline lookup yields CDR1 WSHSY and CDR2 SAAADI. J lost 7 bases, V lost 6 bases, and 11 bases had no gene match. The CDR3: CASSEITGVGGYTF. In DNA form, the CDR3 reads TGCGCCAGCAGCGAGATCACAGGGGTTGGTGGCTACACCTTC.

This chain joins TRBV12-5 and TRBJ2-7, with 7 bases fitting TRBD1. Germline CDR1 is LGHNT and CDR2 is FRNRAP. The V and J ends lost 7 bases and 0 bases, in that order; junction bases with no gene match: 3. The CDR3 length is 13 residues. CDR3 sequence (DNA): TGTGCTAGTGTACGGACAGGCTCCTACGAGCAGTACTTC. Translated: CASVRTGSYEQYF.